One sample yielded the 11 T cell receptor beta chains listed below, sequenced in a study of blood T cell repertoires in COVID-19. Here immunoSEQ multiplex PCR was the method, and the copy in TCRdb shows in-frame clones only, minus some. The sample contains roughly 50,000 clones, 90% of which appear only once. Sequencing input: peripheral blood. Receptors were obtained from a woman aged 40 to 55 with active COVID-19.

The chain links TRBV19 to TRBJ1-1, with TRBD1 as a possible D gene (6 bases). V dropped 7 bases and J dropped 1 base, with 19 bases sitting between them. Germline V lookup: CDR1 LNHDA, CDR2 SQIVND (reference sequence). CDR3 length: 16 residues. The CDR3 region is CASTYTWGRGNTEAFF. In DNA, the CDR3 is TGTGCCAGTACCTATACATGGGGGCGCGGGAACACTGAAGCTTTCTTT.

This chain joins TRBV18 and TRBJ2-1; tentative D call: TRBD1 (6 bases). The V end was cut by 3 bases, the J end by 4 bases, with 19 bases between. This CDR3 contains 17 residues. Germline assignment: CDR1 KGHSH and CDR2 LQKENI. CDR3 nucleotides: TGTGCCAGCTCACCCCAAGGGGGTCAACAGGGTTACAATGAGCAGTTCTTC. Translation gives CASSPQGGQQGYNEQFF.

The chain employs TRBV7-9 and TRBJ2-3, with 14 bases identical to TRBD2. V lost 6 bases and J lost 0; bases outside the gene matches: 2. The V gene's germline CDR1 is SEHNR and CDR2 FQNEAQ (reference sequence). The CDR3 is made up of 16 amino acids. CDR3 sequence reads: CASSRLAGGSTDTQYF. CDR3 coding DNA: TGTGCCAGCAGTAGACTAGCGGGGGGGAGCACAGATACGCAGTATTTT.

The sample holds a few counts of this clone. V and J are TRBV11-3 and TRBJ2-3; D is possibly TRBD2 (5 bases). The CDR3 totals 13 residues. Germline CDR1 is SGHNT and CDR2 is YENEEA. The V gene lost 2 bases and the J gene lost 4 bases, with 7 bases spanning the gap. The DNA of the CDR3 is TGTGCCAGCAGCTTATACGGGGCAGATACGCAGTATTTT. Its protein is CASSLYGADTQYF.

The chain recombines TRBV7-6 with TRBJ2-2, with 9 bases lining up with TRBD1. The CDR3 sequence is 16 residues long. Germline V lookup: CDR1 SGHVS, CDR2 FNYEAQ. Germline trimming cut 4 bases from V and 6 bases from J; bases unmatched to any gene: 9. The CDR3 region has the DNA TGTGCCAGCAGCTCTCCCGGACAGGGGTTATCCGGGGAGCTGTTTTTT. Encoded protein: CASSSPGQGLSGELFF.

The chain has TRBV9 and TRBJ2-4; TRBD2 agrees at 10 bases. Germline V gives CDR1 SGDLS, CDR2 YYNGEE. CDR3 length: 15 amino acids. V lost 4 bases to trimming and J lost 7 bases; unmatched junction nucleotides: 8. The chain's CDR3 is CASSLSGGAENIQYF. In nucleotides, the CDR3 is TGTGCCAGCAGCCTAAGCGGGGGGGCAGAGAACATTCAGTACTTC. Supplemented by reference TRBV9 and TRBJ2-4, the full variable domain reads DSGVTQTPKHLITATGQRVTLRCSPRSGDLSVYWYQQSLDQGLQFLIQYYNGEERAKGNILERFSAQQFPDLHSELNLSSLELGDSALYFCASSLSGGAENIQYFGAGTRLSVL.

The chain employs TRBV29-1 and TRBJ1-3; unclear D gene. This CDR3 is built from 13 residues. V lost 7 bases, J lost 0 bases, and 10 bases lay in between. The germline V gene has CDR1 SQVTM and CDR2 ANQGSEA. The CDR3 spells CSAIQFSGNTIYF. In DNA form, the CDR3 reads TGCAGCGCGATACAGTTCTCTGGAAACACCATATATTTT.

CDR3 nucleotides: TGTGCCAGCAGCCAAGTCGACAGGGGCCCCTACAATGAGCAGTTCTTC. Translating it yields CASSQVDRGPYNEQFF. The rearrangement uses TRBV14 and TRBJ2-1, with TRBD1 matching 8 bases. The CDR3 consists of 16 residues. J was trimmed by 2 bases and V by 1 base; bases with no gene match: 4. Per germline, CDR1 SGHDN and CDR2 FVKESK.

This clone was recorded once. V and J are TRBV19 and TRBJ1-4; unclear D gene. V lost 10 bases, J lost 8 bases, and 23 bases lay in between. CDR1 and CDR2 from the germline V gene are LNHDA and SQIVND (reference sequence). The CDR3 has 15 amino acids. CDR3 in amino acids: CATWSIGRYGEKLFF. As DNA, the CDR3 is TGTGCCACCTGGTCCATAGGCCGTTACGGGGAAAAACTGTTTTTT.

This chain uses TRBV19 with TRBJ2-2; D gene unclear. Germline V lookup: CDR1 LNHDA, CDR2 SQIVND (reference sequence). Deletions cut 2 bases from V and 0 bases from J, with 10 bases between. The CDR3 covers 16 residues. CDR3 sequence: CASSIFPAPNTGELFF. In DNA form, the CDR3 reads TGTGCCAGTAGTATATTTCCCGCGCCGAACACCGGGGAGCTGTTTTTT.

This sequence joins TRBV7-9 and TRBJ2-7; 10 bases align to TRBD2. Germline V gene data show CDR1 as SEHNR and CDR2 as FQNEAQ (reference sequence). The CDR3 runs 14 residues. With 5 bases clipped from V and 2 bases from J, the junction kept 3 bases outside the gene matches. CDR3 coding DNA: TGTGCCAGCAGCCCGCTAGCGGGGGCCTACGAGCAGTACTTC. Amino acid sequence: CASSPLAGAYEQYF. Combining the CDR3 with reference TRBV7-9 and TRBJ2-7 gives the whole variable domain DTGVSQNPRHKITKRGQNVTFRCDPISEHNRLYWYRQTLGQGPEFLTYFQNEAQLEKSRLLSDRFSAERPKGSFSTLEIQRTEQGDSAMYLCASSPLAGAYEQYFGPGTRLTVT.